The present T cell receptor beta chain was sequenced within a study of T cells after posttransplantation cyclophosphamide. Germline lookup yields CDR1 LNHDA and CDR2 SQIVND (reference sequence). This CDR3 region has 16 residues. V lost 3 bases and J lost 1, with 12 bases in between. Some clones are missing from TCRdb's copy, which holds only in-frame ones; the method was immunoSEQ multiplex PCR. The sample holds 35,000 to 40,000 clones, and no clone turns up only once. Remarks on this clone: No antigen is known for it.

Peripheral blood was collected from the related graft donor on the marrow donation day. Study findings and constraints: Donor-recipient repertoire similarity was low at 1-2 months, rising over year one. TRB overlap between skin or GI tissue T cells and blood was limited.

The sample comprised PBMCs. The sequence came from a man in his forties or fifties in good health, CMV-negative, and a related stem cell transplant donor. This chain links TRBV19 with TRBJ2-2; no definite D call. This CDR3 reads CASSITVVGNTGELFF. CDR3 coding DNA: TGTGCCAGTAGTATTACAGTAGTAGGGAACACCGGGGAGCTGTTTTTT.